This passage covers 11 T cell receptor beta chains from one sample sequenced in a study of shared clonotypes between healthy human individuals. Produced via immunoSEQ multiplex PCR; TCRdb's table is partial and in-frame only. The sample has 400,000 to 600,000 clones; almost 80% are singletons. Sequencing was done on a sample of PBMCs. Receptor source: a woman in her thirties or forties in good health. Some clones in this sample may be carry-over from other donors' samples.

The gene calls are TRBV10-3 and TRBJ1-2; no reliable D call. CDR1 ENHRY and CDR2 SYGVKD come from the germline V gene. There are 14 residues in the CDR3. Trimming shortened V by 2 bases and J by 2 bases, and 9 bases separated the two germline ends. The CDR3 protein is CAISEKAANYGYTF. DNA of the CDR3: TGTGCCATCAGTGAGAAGGCAGCCAACTATGGCTACACCTTC.

This clone was seen a handful of times. Within the sample, other DNA sequences also encode this same CDR3. V is TRBV29-1 and J is TRBJ2-7, with 7 bases aligning to TRBD1. Germline lookup yields CDR1 SQVTM and CDR2 ANQGSEA. V lost 7 bases to trimming and J lost 3 bases; unmatched junction nucleotides: 9. The CDR3 has 13 amino acids. DNA for the CDR3: TGCAGCGCATCCGGGACAGAGCGCTACGAGCAGTACTTC. Protein sequence: CSASGTERYEQYF.

On this clone itself: A much larger clone is a single base away; this may be a read error. This rearrangement joins TRBV30 to TRBJ1-1, with D uncertain. CDR1 GTSNPN and CDR2 SVGIG come from the germline V gene (reference sequence). The CDR3 is 11 residues long. As DNA, the CDR3 is TGTACCTACAAAACGAACACTGAAGCTTTCTTT. It encodes CTYKTNTEAFF.

This clone was counted a single time. V usage is TRBV7-9 and J usage is TRBJ2-3; D assignment may be TRBD1 or TRBD2 (7 bases each). This CDR3 is 16 amino acids long. V was pared by 8 bases and J by 4 bases, with 22 bases between. Looked up from germline, CDR1 is SEHNR and CDR2 is FQNEAQ (reference sequence). For the CDR3, the DNA is TGTGCCAGCCCCTCAGGGGGGGGTTTGGATGCAGATACGCAGTATTTT. Protein: CASPSGGGLDADTQYF. Looking up the rest from reference TRBV7-9 and TRBJ2-3 gives the full variable domain: DTGVSQNPRHKITKRGQNVTFRCDPISEHNRLYWYRQTLGQGPEFLTYFQNEAQLEKSRLLSDRFSAERPKGSFSTLEIQRTEQGDSAMYLCASPSGGGLDADTQYFGPGTRLTVL.

The V gene is TRBV28, the J gene TRBJ2-7; unclear D gene. The CDR3 loop spans 12 amino acids. CDR1 MDHEN and CDR2 SYDVKM come from the germline V gene. The V and J ends lost 5 bases and 2 bases respectively, with 7 bases between them. The CDR3 region has the DNA TGTGCCAGCAGTGTCTACACCTACGAGCAGTACTTC. Protein product: CASSVYTYEQYF.

The rearrangement links TRBV7-6 to TRBJ2-5, with 7 bases fitting TRBD1. CDR1 and CDR2 (germline): SGHVS, FNYEAQ. V lost 0 bases to trimming and J lost 2 bases; unmatched junction nucleotides: 6. The CDR3 totals 16 residues. CDR3 amino acids: CASSLAGTARQETQYF. CDR3 DNA: TGTGCCAGCAGCTTAGCCGGGACAGCCCGACAAGAGACCCAGTACTTC. Full variable domain (remainder filled in from reference TRBV7-6 and TRBJ2-5): GAGVSQSPRYKVTKRGQDVALRCDPISGHVSLYWYRQALGQGPEFLTYFNYEAQQDKSGLPNDRFSAERPEGSISTLTIQRTEQRDSAMYRCASSLAGTARQETQYFGPGTRLLVL.

This chain uses TRBV7-2 with TRBJ2-2; D is ambiguous. Germline V gene lookup returns CDR1 SGHTA and CDR2 FQGNSA. V was cut by 6 bases and J by 5 bases, with 10 bases left in between. This CDR3 has 13 amino acids. CDR3 sequence reads: CASRSQWTGELFF. The CDR3 region has the DNA TGTGCCAGCAGGTCCCAGTGGACCGGGGAGCTGTTTTTT.

The chain employs TRBV15 and TRBJ2-3; 7 nucleotides line up with TRBD1. Germline values: CDR1 LNHNV, CDR2 YYDKDF (reference sequence). The length of the CDR3 is 16 residues. The trim removed 3 bases at V and 3 bases at J, leaving 9 bases unmatched. Here the CDR3 DNA reads TGTGCCACCAGCAGGGACCGGACAGGAAGGACAGATACGCAGTATTTT. As protein: CATSRDRTGRTDTQYF.

The chain couples TRBV28 to TRBJ2-1; D is uncertain. Trimming left V 3 bases short and J 9 bases short, with 15 bases between. Per the germline V gene, CDR1 is MDHEN and CDR2 is SYDVKM. This CDR3 region has 14 residues. The CDR3 loop is CASSFSARVGEQFF. The CDR3 DNA reads TGTGCCAGCAGTTTCTCAGCGCGAGTCGGTGAGCAGTTCTTC.

The V gene is TRBV28, the J gene TRBJ1-5, with D tentatively TRBD1 (5 bases). Trimming left V 0 bases short and J 6 bases short, with 9 bases between. CDR1 MDHEN and CDR2 SYDVKM come from the germline V gene. This CDR3 spans 14 amino acids. The CDR3 spells CASSLWAGGQPQHF. In DNA, the CDR3 is TGTGCCAGCAGTTTATGGGCGGGGGGTCAGCCCCAGCATTTT.

This clone appeared once. The rearrangement links TRBV4-3 to TRBJ1-6; no clear D gene. The CDR3 is made up of 14 amino acids. The germline gives CDR1 LGHNA, CDR2 YSLEER. V was clipped by 4 bases and J by 9 bases, with 13 bases between them. CDR3 DNA sequence: TGCGCCAGCAGCCCCGAAGGAAGGTTTTCACCCCTCCACTTT. Translated, it gives CASSPEGRFSPLHF.